This is a list of T cell receptor beta chains from one sample in a study of shared clonotypes between healthy human individuals. Some clones are missing from TCRdb's copy, which holds only in-frame ones; the method was immunoSEQ multiplex PCR. The sample holds about 1 million clones, more than 60% seen once. Sequencing was done on a sample of memory CD4+ T cells sorted from blood. These receptors all stem from a man aged 18-30 years in good health. CDR3s include the opening cysteine and the closing phenylalanine or tryptophan. The D gene is left open where the match is weak. Expanded clones are given a class, and other clones once, few, many or no size at all.

V: TRBV5-4; J: TRBJ2-2; size: .; D: .; length: 14; CDR3: CASSSVRNTGELFF; DNA: TGTGCCAGCAGCTCGGTGAGGAACACCGGGGAGCTGTTTTTT
V: TRBV6-5; J: TRBJ2-7; size: once; D: .; length: 12; CDR3: CASSHNSYEQYF; DNA: TGTGCCAGCAGCCATAACTCCTACGAGCAGTACTTC
V: TRBV7-6; J: TRBJ1-4; size: .; D: .; length: 15; CDR3: CASSLGRGGYEKLFF; DNA: TGTGCCAGCAGCTTAGGGCGGGGAGGATACGAAAAACTGTTTTTT
V: TRBV7-2; J: TRBJ2-4; size: .; D: .; length: 19; CDR3: CASSLEAGNSKNTKNIQYF; DNA: TGTGCCAGCAGCTTAGAGGCCGGCAACTCGAAGAATACCAAAAACATTCAGTACTTC
V: TRBV5-1; J: TRBJ2-1; size: .; D: TRBD2; length: 14; CDR3: CASSLMGGLDEQFF; DNA: TGCGCCAGCAGCTTAATGGGGGGGTTGGATGAGCAGTTCTTC
V: TRBV29-1; J: TRBJ1-2; size: many; D: .; length: 15; CDR3: CSVGTGTIASYGYTF; DNA: TGCAGCGTTGGTACCGGGACGATTGCGTCCTATGGCTACACCTTC
V: TRBV29-1; J: TRBJ2-7; size: .; D: .; length: 12; CDR3: CSASDTSYEQYF; DNA: TGCAGCGCCTCGGACACCTCCTACGAGCAGTACTTC
V: TRBV11-2; J: TRBJ2-5; size: .; D: .; length: 15; CDR3: CASSRTRETQETQYF; DNA: TGTGCCAGCAGCAGAACTCGGGAGACCCAAGAGACCCAGTACTTC
V: TRBV11-3; J: TRBJ2-6; size: .; D: .; length: 15; CDR3: CASSNEASGANVLTF; DNA: TGTGCCAGCAGCAACGAGGCCTCTGGGGCCAACGTCCTGACTTTC
V: TRBV6-5; J: TRBJ1-1; size: few; D: .; length: 13; CDR3: CASSYSGGTEAFF; DNA: TGTGCCAGCAGTTACTCCGGTGGCACTGAAGCTTTCTTT
V: TRBV4-2; J: TRBJ2-3; size: .; D: TRBD2; length: 17; CDR3: CASSQRPGGLAFDTQYF; DNA: TGTGCCAGCAGCCAAAGACCTGGGGGACTAGCCTTCGATACGCAGTATTTT
V: TRBV4-1; J: TRBJ2-5; size: .; D: .; length: 14; CDR3: CASSQDPRTETQYF; DNA: TGCGCCAGCAGCCAAGACCCTAGGACCGAGACCCAGTACTTC
V: TRBV9; J: TRBJ1-1; size: .; D: .; length: 14; CDR3: CASSVAPGNTEAFF; DNA: TGTGCCAGCAGCGTAGCCCCCGGGAACACTGAAGCTTTCTTT
V: TRBV5-4; J: TRBJ1-1; size: few; D: .; length: 15; CDR3: CASSLGGRGSTEAFF; DNA: TGTGCCAGCAGCTTGGGGGGACGTGGGAGCACTGAAGCTTTCTTT
V: TRBV6-1; J: TRBJ1-1; size: .; D: .; length: 13; CDR3: CASGDGPFTEAFF; DNA: TGTGCCAGCGGGGACGGACCTTTCACTGAAGCTTTCTTT
V: TRBV27; J: TRBJ2-7; size: .; D: TRBD2; length: 15; CDR3: CASKDSTSGYYEQYF; DNA: TGTGCCAGTAAAGACTCAACTAGCGGGTACTACGAGCAGTACTTC
V: TRBV5-1; J: TRBJ2-7; size: once; D: .; length: 13; CDR3: CASSLDRVGEQYF; DNA: TGCGCCAGCAGCTTGGACAGGGTAGGGGAGCAGTACTTC
V: TRBV29-1; J: TRBJ1-5; size: .; D: .; length: 12; CDR3: CSETYSNQPQHF; DNA: TGCAGCGAGACCTATAGCAATCAGCCCCAGCATTTT
V: TRBV11-3; J: TRBJ2-2; size: once; D: .; length: 12; CDR3: CASSLINGELFF; DNA: TGTGCCAGCAGCCTCATAAACGGGGAGCTGTTTTTT
V: TRBV4-3; J: TRBJ1-2; size: .; D: .; length: 14; CDR3: CASSQDWGPYGYTF; DNA: TGCGCCAGCAGCCAAGATTGGGGACCCTATGGCTACACCTTC
V: TRBV7-2; J: TRBJ1-1; size: .; D: .; length: 13; CDR3: CASTFGYNTEAFF; DNA: TGTGCCAGCACCTTTGGATACAACACTGAAGCTTTCTTT
V: TRBV6-6; J: TRBJ2-7; size: .; D: .; length: 16; CDR3: CASSYEGTGPSYEQYF; DNA: TGTGCCAGCAGTTACGAGGGAACAGGCCCTTCCTACGAGCAGTACTTC
V: TRBV28; J: TRBJ2-4; size: .; D: TRBD2; length: 17; CDR3: CASSFLAGGLAKNIQYF; DNA: TGTGCCAGCAGTTTCTTAGCGGGGGGGTTAGCCAAAAACATTCAGTACTTC